The 13 T cell receptor beta chains below come from one sample, sequenced in a study of shared clonotypes between healthy human individuals. Only in-frame clones appear in the TCRdb table, and some are missing; sequencing was by immunoSEQ multiplex PCR. The sample shows about 610,000 clones, approximately 97% of them seen only once. What was sequenced was naive CD4+ T cells sorted from blood. Subset in this sample: CD45RA+ positively selected. These TCRs come from a woman aged 25 to 39 in good health.

This chain uses TRBV27 with TRBJ1-5, with D possibly matching TRBD1 (6 bases). Trimming left V 5 bases short and J 0 bases short, with 14 bases between. Germline-derived CDR1 and CDR2 are MNHEY and SMNVEV (reference sequence). CDR3 size: 16 residues. The DNA for the CDR3 is TGTGCCAGCAGTAAGACAGGACAGTTTAGCAATCAGCCCCAGCATTTT. Protein: CASSKTGQFSNQPQHF.

V is TRBV21-1 and J is TRBJ1-3; TRBD1 reflects the table's D call only, with no check against the DNA. TRBV21-1 is a listed pseudogene. The CDR3 consists of 16 residues. Here the CDR3 DNA reads TGTGCCAGCAGCAAAGAAGCGGGACAGGGCCCAAACACCATATATTTT. It codes for CASSKEAGQGPNTIYF.

V and J are TRBV7-8 and TRBJ2-7; tentatively, D is TRBD2 (6 bases). Trimming left V 1 base short and J 6 bases short, with 16 bases between. The CDR3 has 15 amino acids. Germline assignment: CDR1 SGHVS and CDR2 FQNEAQ. The CDR3 spells CASSLVRGTTGEQYF. CDR3 in DNA: TGTGCCAGCAGCTTAGTTCGCGGGACGACGGGCGAGCAGTACTTC.

The chain combines TRBV28 with TRBJ2-1, with 7 bases aligning to TRBD2. CDR1 MDHEN and CDR2 SYDVKM come from the germline V gene. The CDR3 contains 15 residues. V shed 3 bases and J 0 bases; nucleotides not matched to a gene: 2. This CDR3 reads CASSFAGDSYNEQFF. DNA of the CDR3: TGTGCCAGCAGTTTTGCGGGGGACTCCTACAATGAGCAGTTCTTC. Based on the CDR3 plus reference TRBV28 and TRBJ2-1, the full variable domain is DVKVTQSSRYLVKRTGEKVFLECVQDMDHENMFWYRQDPGLGLRLIYFSYDVKMKEKGDIPEGYSVSREKKERFSLILESASTNQTSMYLCASSFAGDSYNEQFFGPGTRLTVL.

This clone was counted once. V and J are TRBV5-4 and TRBJ2-1; 10 bases are a match to TRBD2. The J segment lost 3 bases and the V segment lost 2 bases, leaving 2 bases of the junction unmatched. CDR1 and CDR2 from the germline V gene are SGHNT and YYREEE (reference sequence). This CDR3 contains 15 residues. In DNA form, the CDR3 reads TGTGCCAGCAGCTTACTAGCGGGGAACTACAATGAGCAGTTCTTC. This gives the protein CASSLLAGNYNEQFF. The full variable domain, in which reference TRBV5-4 and TRBJ2-1 provide the parts outside the CDR3, is ETGVTQSPTHLIKTRGQQVTLRCSSQSGHNTVSWYQQALGQGPQFIFQYYREEENGRGNFPPRFSGLQFPNYSSELNVNALELDDSALYLCASSLLAGNYNEQFFGPGTRLTVL.

V and J are TRBV7-3 and TRBJ2-2; 9 bases line up with TRBD1. The CDR3 is 16 amino acids. Germline V gene lookup returns CDR1 SGHTA and CDR2 FQGTGA. V shed 5 bases and J 5 bases; nucleotides not matched to a gene: 9. The CDR3 loop reads CASSTSGDRGTGELFF. The CDR3 bases are TGTGCCAGCAGCACCTCTGGAGACAGGGGGACCGGGGAGCTGTTTTTT.

The count of this clone is one. The chain recombines TRBV27 with TRBJ2-1; 13 nucleotides align to TRBD2. CDR3 length: 15 amino acids. The junction had 11 bases not matched to a gene; V was cut back by 6 bases and J by 12 bases. Germline V lookup: CDR1 MNHEY, CDR2 SMNVEV (reference sequence). The chain's CDR3 is CASSPGLAGDRSQFF. DNA of the CDR3: TGTGCCAGCAGCCCCGGACTAGCGGGAGATCGGTCGCAGTTCTTC.

The CDR3 is CASISGGLNEQFF. The CDR3 DNA reads TGTGCCAGCATTAGCGGGGGCCTCAATGAGCAGTTCTTC. The genes are TRBV7-9 and TRBJ2-1; 9 bases line up with TRBD2. The CDR3 sequence is 13 residues long. V dropped 7 bases and J dropped 6; count of bases not matched to a gene: 4. Germline loops: CDR1 SEHNR, CDR2 FQNEAQ (reference sequence).

The chain couples TRBV11-2 to TRBJ2-1; TRBD2 matches 10 bases. Germline V gene lookup returns CDR1 SGHAT and CDR2 FQNNGV. This CDR3 region has 18 residues. The V gene end was trimmed by 1 base and the J gene end by 1 base; junction bases not matched to a gene: 7. The CDR3 DNA reads TGTGCCAGCAGCTTAGTGCCTAGCGGGAGTGCGTCCTACAATGAGCAGTTCTTC. Protein: CASSLVPSGSASYNEQFF.

The chain links TRBV27 to TRBJ1-5, with 7 bases matching TRBD1. CDR1 and CDR2 (germline): MNHEY, SMNVEV (reference sequence). The CDR3 covers 14 residues. The ends lost 6 bases at V and 3 bases at J; junction bases unmatched: 5. CDR3 bases: TGTGCCAGCAGCCTGACAGGGTACAATCAGCCCCAGCATTTT. Protein product: CASSLTGYNQPQHF.

The chain carries TRBV15 and TRBJ2-7; D gene uncertain. Trimming stripped 1 base from V and 2 bases from J, with 6 bases between. The CDR3 contains 13 residues. CDR1 is LNHNV and CDR2 is YYDKDF in the germline V gene (reference sequence). This chain's CDR3 is CATSRGGTYEQYF. CDR3 sequence (DNA): TGTGCCACCAGCAGAGGAGGAACCTACGAGCAGTACTTC.

The CDR3 region has the DNA TGTGCCAGCAGTAAACAGACTATTAATGAAAAACTGTTTTTT. It encodes CASSKQTINEKLFF. The chain joins TRBV28 to TRBJ1-4; D ambiguous. The CDR3 spans 14 residues. In germline, CDR1 is MDHEN, CDR2 SYDVKM. V dropped 5 bases and J dropped 4 bases, with 11 bases sitting between them.

The chain links TRBV5-1 to TRBJ2-3, with D possibly matching TRBD2 (6 bases). CDR3 length: 15 amino acids. Germline assignment: CDR1 SGHRS and CDR2 YFSETQ. V was trimmed by 1 base and J by 1 base, leaving 10 bases between them. Written as DNA, the CDR3 is TGCGCCAGCAGCTTGTCCCTAGCGCGCACAGATACGCAGTATTTT. Its protein product is CASSLSLARTDTQYF.